Below are 9 T cell receptor beta chains sequenced from a single sample in a study of blood T cell repertoires in COVID-19. The assay was immunoSEQ multiplex PCR, and TCRdb's table has in-frame clones only and misses some. The sample has tens of thousands of clones; approximately 88% are singletons. The source material was peripheral blood. The receptor set was obtained from a human donor in a cohort sampled during active COVID-19.

This rearrangement joins TRBV4-3 to TRBJ1-2; 8 bases align to TRBD1. The V segment lost 3 bases and the J segment 4 bases; nucleotides outside the gene matches: 7. Germline-derived CDR1 and CDR2 are LGHNA and YSLEER. This CDR3 comprises 15 residues. CDR3 DNA sequence: TGCGCCAGCAGCCAGACAGGGGCCCTTGGCTATGGCTACACCTTC. Translated, it gives CASSQTGALGYGYTF.

The gene calls are TRBV19 and TRBJ2-5; TRBD1 might be the D (6 bases). The CDR3 runs 17 residues. Trimming cost V 5 bases and J 3 bases, with 22 bases left between them. Per the germline V gene, CDR1 is LNHDA and CDR2 is SQIVND (reference sequence). CDR3 residues: CASSPGTGQVEKETQYF. DNA of the CDR3: TGTGCCAGTAGTCCAGGAACAGGGCAGGTGGAGAAAGAGACCCAGTACTTC.

The CDR3 region has the DNA TGTGCCAGCAGTCCCCGCGGGGCTGGCAATCAGCCCCAGCATTTT. Encoded protein: CASSPRGAGNQPQHF. This rearrangement joins TRBV6-2 or TRBV6-3 to TRBJ1-5; TRBD1 is a possible D gene (5 bases). The CDR3 has 15 residues. The germline gives CDR1 MNHEY, CDR2 SVGEGT. Trimming stripped 5 bases from V and 2 bases from J, with 13 bases between.

The chain uses TRBV5-1 and TRBJ2-3; tentative D call: TRBD1 (6 bases). Deletions cut 0 bases from V and 2 bases from J, with 13 bases between. This CDR3 comprises 16 residues. The germline gives CDR1 SGHRS, CDR2 YFSETQ. DNA for the CDR3: TGCGCCAGCAGCTTGGCCAGGGGCGGGCTCACAGATACGCAGTATTTT. This translates into CASSLARGGLTDTQYF.

This clone was counted a few times. This chain links TRBV7-8 with TRBJ2-2, with 8 positions matching TRBD1. This CDR3 is 15 amino acids long. CDR1 SGHVS and CDR2 FQNEAQ come from the germline V gene. The V and J ends lost 4 bases and 0 bases, in that order; junction bases with no gene match: 1. DNA for the CDR3: TGTGCCAGCAGCTCGACAGGGGCGAACACCGGGGAGCTGTTTTTT. Translating it yields CASSSTGANTGELFF.

This rearrangement joins TRBV12-3 or TRBV12-4 to TRBJ1-5; D uncertain. The CDR3 sequence is 13 residues long. V lost 3 bases to trimming and J lost 7 bases, with 10 bases between them. CDR3 loop: CASSLGLGQPQHF. CDR3 bases: TGTGCCAGCAGTTTGGGCCTTGGGCAGCCCCAGCATTTT.

In its sample, this clone was seen once. The chain has TRBV18 and TRBJ2-1, with 14 bases fitting TRBD2. V gave up 3 bases and J gave up 1 base; unmatched junction bases: 5. The CDR3 covers 18 residues. The V gene's germline CDR1 is KGHSH and CDR2 LQKENI. The CDR3 DNA follows: TGTGCCAGCTCACCTGGGACTAGCGGGAGTAGGTCCTACAATGAGCAGTTCTTC. It is translated as CASSPGTSGSRSYNEQFF.

The chain joins TRBV18 to TRBJ1-1; 7 bases agree with TRBD1. Germline V gene sequence: CDR1 KGHSH, CDR2 LQKENI. V dropped 3 bases and J dropped 1; count of bases not matched to a gene: 5. This CDR3 is built from 15 residues. The CDR3 region has the DNA TGTGCCAGCTCACCTAACACAGGGGAGAACACTGAAGCTTTCTTT. Its protein product is CASSPNTGENTEAFF.

This chain's CDR3 is CASSPTRVSNQPQHF. The DNA for the CDR3 is TGCGCCAGCAGTCCGACCCGGGTTAGCAATCAGCCCCAGCATTTT. This rearrangement joins TRBV4-1 to TRBJ1-5; D unclear. This CDR3 contains 15 residues. Trimming left V 6 bases short and J 0 bases short, with 12 bases between. Looked up from germline, CDR1 is MGHRA and CDR2 is YSYEKL.